A selection of T cell receptor beta chains follows, all from one sample in a study of control samples from healthy donors and cancer patients. This table comes from immunoSEQ multiplex PCR, and its TCRdb copy is limited to in-frame clones, with some not included. The data show roughly 170,000 clones, around 88% seen once. The sequencing sample was made of blood. Receptors were obtained from a woman in her twenties or thirties in good health. The CDR3 runs from the conserved cysteine through the conserved F or W. D genes are given only for firm matches. Clone size, where shown, is once, few, many, or a class for clones that have expanded.

CDR3nt | CDR3aa | abundance | j_gene | v_gene | d_gene
TGCGCCAGCAGCTTGTCGTTGAACACTGAAGCTTTCTTT | CASSLSLNTEAFF | - | TRBJ1-1 | TRBV5-1 | -
TGTGCCAGCAGCTTAAAGACAGGGGGCAATCAGCCCCAGCATTTT | CASSLKTGGNQPQHF | - | TRBJ1-5 | TRBV7-2 | TRBD1
TGTGCCAGCATCCCCAAACTGAACTCTGGAAACACCATATATTTT | CASIPKLNSGNTIYF | - | TRBJ1-3 | TRBV2 | -
TGCGCCAGCAGCCAAGTGGGACTAGGCGCCAAAAACATTCAGTACTTC | CASSQVGLGAKNIQYF | - | TRBJ2-4 | TRBV4-1 | TRBD2
TGTGCCAGCAGCCAAGAACTAGCGGGGGGGCTTAAGGGTGAGCAGTTCTTC | CASSQELAGGLKGEQFF | once | TRBJ2-1 | TRBV4-2 | TRBD2
TGTGCCAGCAGCAACCCAAGAAGCGGCCTGCAAGAGACCCAGTACTTC | CASSNPRSGLQETQYF | once | TRBJ2-5 | TRBV7-2 | -
TGTGCCATCAGTGCCTGGGGGCAGGACACTGAAGCTTTCTTT | CAISAWGQDTEAFF | - | TRBJ1-1 | TRBV10-3 | -
TGTGCCAGCAGCCCTACGCAGCGGGGGGAGACCCAGTACTTC | CASSPTQRGETQYF | - | TRBJ2-5 | TRBV3-1/TRBV3-2 | TRBD2
TGTGCCAGCTCGACAGGGATAGGCAATTCACCCCTCCACTTT | CASSTGIGNSPLHF | few | TRBJ1-6 | TRBV5-6 | TRBD1
TGTGCCAGCCGCGCTGACAGCTACTCTGGAAACACCATATATTTT | CASRADSYSGNTIYF | - | TRBJ1-3 | TRBV6-5 | -
TGCAGCGTTCCCACGGGGGGCCAAGAGACCCAGTACTTC | CSVPTGGQETQYF | - | TRBJ2-5 | TRBV29-1 | TRBD2
TGTGCCAGCAGCCAAGCGCGGGCCGAGGGGCGCAACACTGAAGCTTTCTTT | CASSQARAEGRNTEAFF | - | TRBJ1-1 | TRBV3-1/TRBV3-2 | -
TGTGCCAGCAGGGATGCCGGGACTAGCGAGAATGAGCAGTTCTTC | CASRDAGTSENEQFF | few | TRBJ2-1 | TRBV5-4 | TRBD2
TGTGCCAGCAGCTCCCGGGGACAGGGGTACGCGACCCAGTACTTC | CASSSRGQGYATQYF | - | TRBJ2-5 | TRBV11-2 | TRBD1
TGTGCCAGCAGTTTGAGTTCGTGGGTGGGCCAAGAGACCCAGTACTTC | CASSLSSWVGQETQYF | - | TRBJ2-5 | TRBV27 | -
TGTGCCAGCACCGAGGGGACTAGCACCGATGAGCAGTTCTTC | CASTEGTSTDEQFF | - | TRBJ2-1 | TRBV6-5 | TRBD2
TGTGCCAGCAGCATCCCTCTAGCGGGAGGGAACAATGAGCAGTTCTTC | CASSIPLAGGNNEQFF | - | TRBJ2-1 | TRBV5-4 | TRBD2
TGCGCCAGCAGCTTGGTAGGCGGGGAGCTGTTTTTT | CASSLVGGELFF | - | TRBJ2-2 | TRBV5-1 | -
TGTGCCAGCTCACACTCGGATAACTATGGCTACACCTTC | CASSHSDNYGYTF | - | TRBJ1-2 | TRBV18 | -
TGCGCCAGCAGCCAACGGACAGAATTTTTTTCAGATACGCAGTATTTT | CASSQRTEFFSDTQYF | - | TRBJ2-3 | TRBV4-1 | -
TGTGCCATCAGTGGGTACCGGGACAGGCCCTATGGGAGCTCCTACAATGAGCAGTTCTTC | CAISGYRDRPYGSSYNEQFF | - | TRBJ2-1 | TRBV10-3 | TRBD1
TGTGCCAGCAGCTCCCGTAGCGGGAGCTCCTACAATGAGCAGTTCTTC | CASSSRSGSSYNEQFF | - | TRBJ2-1 | TRBV7-2 | TRBD2
TGCGCCAGCAGCCCGGGGGACGGGAGGCCCTACAATGAGCAGTTCTTC | CASSPGDGRPYNEQFF | - | TRBJ2-1 | TRBV5-1 | TRBD2
TGTGCCAGCAGCTCATTAGCGGGAGTCTACGAGCAGTACTTC | CASSSLAGVYEQYF | - | TRBJ2-7 | TRBV7-2 | TRBD2
TGTGCCAGCAGTTCCGGGACTAGCGGGAGGGCCCGAGGGGAGACCCAGTACTTC | CASSSGTSGRARGETQYF | few | TRBJ2-5 | TRBV28 | TRBD2
TGCGCCAGCAGCCAACCCAACGGGGACGAAAAACTGTTTTTT | CASSQPNGDEKLFF | - | TRBJ1-4 | TRBV4-1 | -
TGTGCCACCAGCTTCCTTCGGGAAGGCAGGGGTAATGAGCAGTTCTTC | CATSFLREGRGNEQFF | few | TRBJ2-1 | TRBV15 | -
TGTGCCAGTAGCCCGAGGCCTCTTCTTGCTAATGAAAAACTGTTTTTT | CASSPRPLLANEKLFF | - | TRBJ1-4 | TRBV19 | -
TGCAGCGTTGGTCCGGGGCAGTTCTTC | CSVGPGQFF | - | TRBJ2-1 | TRBV29-1 | -
TGTGCCAGCAGTGAGACAGGAACTAATGAAAAACTGTTTTTT | CASSETGTNEKLFF | few | TRBJ1-4 | TRBV6-4 | -
TGTGCCAGCAGCCACCTAGACAGGAACTATGGCTACACCTTC | CASSHLDRNYGYTF | - | TRBJ1-2 | TRBV14 | -
TGTGCCAGCTCACCAGGACAGAGCACCGGGGAGCTGTTTTTT | CASSPGQSTGELFF | - | TRBJ2-2 | TRBV18 | -
TGCGCCAGCAGCTCCGGGACAGGGATCTCTGGAAACACCATATATTTT | CASSSGTGISGNTIYF | - | TRBJ1-3 | TRBV5-1 | TRBD1